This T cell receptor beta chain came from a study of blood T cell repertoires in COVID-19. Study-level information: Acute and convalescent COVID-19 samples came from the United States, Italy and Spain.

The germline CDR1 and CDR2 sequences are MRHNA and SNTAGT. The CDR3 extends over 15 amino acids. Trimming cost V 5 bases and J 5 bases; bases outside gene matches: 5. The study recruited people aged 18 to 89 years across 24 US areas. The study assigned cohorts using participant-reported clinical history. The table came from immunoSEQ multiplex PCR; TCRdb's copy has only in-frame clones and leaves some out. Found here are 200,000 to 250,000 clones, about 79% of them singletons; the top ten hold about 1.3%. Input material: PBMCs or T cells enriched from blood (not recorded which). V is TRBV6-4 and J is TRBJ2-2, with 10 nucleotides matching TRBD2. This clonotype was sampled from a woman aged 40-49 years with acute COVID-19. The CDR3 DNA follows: TGTGCCAGCAGTCCTAGCGGGAGCTTAACCGGGGAGCTGTTTTTT. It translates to CASSPSGSLTGELFF.